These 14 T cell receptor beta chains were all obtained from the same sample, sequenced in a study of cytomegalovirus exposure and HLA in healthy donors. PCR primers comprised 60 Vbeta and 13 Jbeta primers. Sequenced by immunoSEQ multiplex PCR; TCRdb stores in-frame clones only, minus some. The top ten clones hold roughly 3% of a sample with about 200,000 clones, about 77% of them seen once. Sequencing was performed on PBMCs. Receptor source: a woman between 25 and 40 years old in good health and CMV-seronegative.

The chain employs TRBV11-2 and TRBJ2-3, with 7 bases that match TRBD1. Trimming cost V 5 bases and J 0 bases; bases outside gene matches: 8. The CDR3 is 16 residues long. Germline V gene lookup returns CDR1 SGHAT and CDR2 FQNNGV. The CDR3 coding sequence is TGTGCCAGCAGCCAAATTGTCAGGGGGAGCACAGATACGCAGTATTTT. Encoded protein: CASSQIVRGSTDTQYF.

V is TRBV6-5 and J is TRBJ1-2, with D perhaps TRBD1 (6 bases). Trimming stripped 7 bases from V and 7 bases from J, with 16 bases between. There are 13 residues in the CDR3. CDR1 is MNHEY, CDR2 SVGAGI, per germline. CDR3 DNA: TGTGCCAGCAAATCCCAGGGGCTCGGTGGCTACACCTTC. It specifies CASKSQGLGGYTF.

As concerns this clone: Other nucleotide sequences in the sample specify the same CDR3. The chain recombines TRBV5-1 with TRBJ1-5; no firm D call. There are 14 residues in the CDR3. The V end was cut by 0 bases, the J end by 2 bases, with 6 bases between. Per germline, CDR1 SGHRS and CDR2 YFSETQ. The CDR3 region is CASSLGGGNQPQHF. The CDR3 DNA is TGCGCCAGCAGCTTGGGAGGTGGCAATCAGCCCCAGCATTTT. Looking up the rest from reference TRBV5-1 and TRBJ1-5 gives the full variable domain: KAGVTQTPRYLIKTRGQQVTLSCSPISGHRSVSWYQQTPGQGLQFLFEYFSETQRNKGNFPGRFSGRQFSNSRSEMNVSTLELGDSALYLCASSLGGGNQPQHFGDGTRLSIL.

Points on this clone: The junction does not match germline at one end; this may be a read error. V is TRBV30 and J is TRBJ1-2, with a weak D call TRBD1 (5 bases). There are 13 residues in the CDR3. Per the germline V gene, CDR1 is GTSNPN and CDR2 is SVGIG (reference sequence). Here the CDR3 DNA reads TGTGCCTGGACGACGGGACTCTACTACGGCTACACCTTC. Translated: CAWTTGLYYGYTF.

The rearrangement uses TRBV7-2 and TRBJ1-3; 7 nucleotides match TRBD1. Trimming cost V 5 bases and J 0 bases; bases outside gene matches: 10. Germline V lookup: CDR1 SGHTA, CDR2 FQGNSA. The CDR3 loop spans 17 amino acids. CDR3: CASSQPWGQSSGNTIYF. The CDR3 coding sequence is TGTGCCAGCAGCCAACCGTGGGGACAGAGCTCTGGAAACACCATATATTTT.

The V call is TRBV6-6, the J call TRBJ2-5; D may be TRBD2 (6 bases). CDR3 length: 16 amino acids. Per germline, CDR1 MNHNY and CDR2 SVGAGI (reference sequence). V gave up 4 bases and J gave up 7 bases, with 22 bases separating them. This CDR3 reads CASSSILAKEERTQYF. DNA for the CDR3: TGTGCCAGCAGTTCCATCCTAGCGAAGGAAGAGAGGACCCAGTACTTC.

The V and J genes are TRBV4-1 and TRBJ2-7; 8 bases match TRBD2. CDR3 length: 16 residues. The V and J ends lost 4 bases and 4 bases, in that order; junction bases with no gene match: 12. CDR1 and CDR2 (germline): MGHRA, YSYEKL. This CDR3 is CASSLGMRGDPYEQYF. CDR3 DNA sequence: TGCGCCAGCAGCCTCGGCATGCGGGGGGACCCATACGAGCAGTACTTC.

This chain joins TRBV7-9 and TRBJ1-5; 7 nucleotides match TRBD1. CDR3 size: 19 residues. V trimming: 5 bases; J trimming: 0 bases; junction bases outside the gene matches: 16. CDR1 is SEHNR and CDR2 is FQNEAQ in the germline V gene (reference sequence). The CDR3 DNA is TGTGCCAGCAGCACCCGAGACAGGGTGACTACGCGTAGCAATCAGCCCCAGCATTTT. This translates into CASSTRDRVTTRSNQPQHF. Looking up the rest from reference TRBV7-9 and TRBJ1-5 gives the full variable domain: DTGVSQNPRHKITKRGQNVTFRCDPISEHNRLYWYRQTLGQGPEFLTYFQNEAQLEKSRLLSDRFSAERPKGSFSTLEIQRTEQGDSAMYLCASSTRDRVTTRSNQPQHFGDGTRLSIL.

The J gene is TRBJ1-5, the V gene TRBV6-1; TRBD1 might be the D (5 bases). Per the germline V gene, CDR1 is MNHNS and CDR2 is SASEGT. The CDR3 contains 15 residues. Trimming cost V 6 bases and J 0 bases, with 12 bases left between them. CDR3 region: CASSLGQGSNQPQHF. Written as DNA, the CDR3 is TGTGCCAGCAGCCTTGGGCAGGGTAGCAATCAGCCCCAGCATTTT.

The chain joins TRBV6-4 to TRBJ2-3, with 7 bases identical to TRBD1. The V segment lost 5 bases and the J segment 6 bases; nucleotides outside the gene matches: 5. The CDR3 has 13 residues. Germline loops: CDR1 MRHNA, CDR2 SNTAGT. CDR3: CASSQDRQDTQYF. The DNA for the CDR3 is TGTGCCAGCAGTCAGGACAGGCAGGATACGCAGTATTTT.

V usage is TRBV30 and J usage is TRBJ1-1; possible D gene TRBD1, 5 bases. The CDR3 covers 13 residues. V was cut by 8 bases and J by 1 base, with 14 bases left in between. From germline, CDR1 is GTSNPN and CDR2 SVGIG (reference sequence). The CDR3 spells CAGFRVANTEAFF. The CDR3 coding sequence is TGTGCCGGATTCAGGGTTGCGAACACTGAAGCTTTCTTT.

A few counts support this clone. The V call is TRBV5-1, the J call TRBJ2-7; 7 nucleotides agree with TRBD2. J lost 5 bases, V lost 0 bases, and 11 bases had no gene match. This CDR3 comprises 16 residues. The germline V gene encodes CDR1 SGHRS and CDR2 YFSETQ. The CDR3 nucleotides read TGCGCCAGCAGCTTGGGCATCGGGGGAGGGCCGAACGAGCAGTACTTC. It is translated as CASSLGIGGGPNEQYF.

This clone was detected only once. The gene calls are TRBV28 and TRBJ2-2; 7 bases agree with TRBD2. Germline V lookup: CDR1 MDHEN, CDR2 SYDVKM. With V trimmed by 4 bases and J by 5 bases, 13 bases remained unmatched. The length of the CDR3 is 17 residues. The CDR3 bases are TGTGCCAGCAGTTCGGCGTGGGGAGGGGAAAGAACCGGGGAGCTGTTTTTT. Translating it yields CASSSAWGGERTGELFF.

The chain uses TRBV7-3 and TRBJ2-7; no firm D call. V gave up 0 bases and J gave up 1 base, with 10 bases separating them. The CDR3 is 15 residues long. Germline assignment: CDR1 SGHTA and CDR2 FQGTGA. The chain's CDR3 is CASSLTPTVSYEQYF. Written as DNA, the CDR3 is TGTGCCAGCAGCTTAACCCCTACCGTTTCCTACGAGCAGTACTTC. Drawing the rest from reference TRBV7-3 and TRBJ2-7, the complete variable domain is GAGVSQTPSNKVTEKGKYVELRCDPISGHTALYWYRQSLGQGPEFLIYFQGTGAADDSGLPNDRFFAVRPEGSVSTLKIQRTERGDSAVYLCASSLTPTVSYEQYFGPGTRLTVT.